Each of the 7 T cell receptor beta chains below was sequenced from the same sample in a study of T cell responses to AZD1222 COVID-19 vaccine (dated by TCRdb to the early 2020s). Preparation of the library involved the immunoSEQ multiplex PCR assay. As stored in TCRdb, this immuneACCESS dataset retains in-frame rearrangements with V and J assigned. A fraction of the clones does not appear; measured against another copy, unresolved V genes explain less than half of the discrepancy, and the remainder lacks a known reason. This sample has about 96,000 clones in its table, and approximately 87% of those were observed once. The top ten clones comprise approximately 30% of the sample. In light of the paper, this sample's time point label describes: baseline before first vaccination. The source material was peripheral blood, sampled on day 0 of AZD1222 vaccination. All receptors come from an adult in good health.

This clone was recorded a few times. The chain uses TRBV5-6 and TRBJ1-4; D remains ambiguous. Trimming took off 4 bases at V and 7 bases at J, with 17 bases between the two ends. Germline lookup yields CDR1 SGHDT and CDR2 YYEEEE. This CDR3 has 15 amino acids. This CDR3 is CASSRSGFKGEKLFF. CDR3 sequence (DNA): TGTGCCAGCAGCCGTAGTGGGTTTAAGGGTGAAAAACTGTTTTTT. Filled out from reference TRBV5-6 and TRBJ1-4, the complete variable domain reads DAGVTQSPTHLIKTRGQQVTLRCSPKSGHDTVSWYQQALGQGPQFIFQYYEEEERQRGNFPDRFSGHQFPNYSSELNVNALLLGDSALYLCASSRSGFKGEKLFFGSGTQLSVL.

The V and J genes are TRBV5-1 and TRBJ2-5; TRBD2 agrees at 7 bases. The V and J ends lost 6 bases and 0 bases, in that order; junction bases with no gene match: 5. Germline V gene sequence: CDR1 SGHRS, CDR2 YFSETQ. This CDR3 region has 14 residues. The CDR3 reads CASNSGSYQETQYF. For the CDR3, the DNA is TGCGCCAGCAATAGCGGGTCCTACCAAGAGACCCAGTACTTC.

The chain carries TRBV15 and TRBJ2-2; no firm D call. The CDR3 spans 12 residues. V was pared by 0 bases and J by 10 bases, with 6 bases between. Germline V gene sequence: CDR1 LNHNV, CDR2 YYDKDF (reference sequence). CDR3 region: CATSRDQVELFF. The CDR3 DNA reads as TGTGCCACCAGCAGAGACCAGGTGGAGCTGTTTTTT. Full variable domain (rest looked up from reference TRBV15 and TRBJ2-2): DAMVIQNPRYQVTQFGKPVTLSCSQTLNHNVMYWYQQKSSQAPKLLFHYYDKDFNNEADTPDNFQSRRPNTSFCFLDIRSPGLGDTAMYLCATSRDQVELFFGEGSRLTVL.

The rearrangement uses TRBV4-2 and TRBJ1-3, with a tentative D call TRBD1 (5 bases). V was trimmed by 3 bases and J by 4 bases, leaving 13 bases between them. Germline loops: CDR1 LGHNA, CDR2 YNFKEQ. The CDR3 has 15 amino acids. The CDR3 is CASSQASAGGNTIYF. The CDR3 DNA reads TGTGCCAGCAGCCAGGCCTCGGCAGGGGGAAACACCATATATTTT.

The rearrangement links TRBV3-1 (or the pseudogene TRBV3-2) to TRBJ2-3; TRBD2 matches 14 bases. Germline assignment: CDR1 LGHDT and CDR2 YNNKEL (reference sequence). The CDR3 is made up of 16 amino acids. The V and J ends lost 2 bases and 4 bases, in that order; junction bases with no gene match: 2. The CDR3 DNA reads TGTGCCAGCAGCCAAACGACTAGCGGGAGGGCAGATACGCAGTATTTT. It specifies CASSQTTSGRADTQYF.

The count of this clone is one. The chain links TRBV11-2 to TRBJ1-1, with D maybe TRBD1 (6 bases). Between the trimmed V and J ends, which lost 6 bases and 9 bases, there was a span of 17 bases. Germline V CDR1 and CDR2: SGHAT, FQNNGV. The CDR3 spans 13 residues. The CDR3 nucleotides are TGTGCCAGCAGTACACAGGGATTTCAGAAAGCTTTCTTT. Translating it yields CASSTQGFQKAFF.

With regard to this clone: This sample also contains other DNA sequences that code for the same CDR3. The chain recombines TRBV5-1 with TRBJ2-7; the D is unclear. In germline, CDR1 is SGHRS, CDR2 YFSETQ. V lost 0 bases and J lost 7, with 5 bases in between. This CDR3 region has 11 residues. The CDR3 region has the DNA TGCGCCAGCAGCTTGGGCTATGAGCAGTACTTC. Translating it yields CASSLGYEQYF. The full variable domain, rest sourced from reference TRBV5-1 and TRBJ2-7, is KAGVTQTPRYLIKTRGQQVTLSCSPISGHRSVSWYQQTPGQGLQFLFEYFSETQRNKGNFPGRFSGRQFSNSRSEMNVSTLELGDSALYLCASSLGYEQYFGPGTRLTVT.